This TCR beta chain derives from a study of response to subunit inactivated influenza vaccine. V gave up 7 bases and J gave up 3 bases, with 10 bases separating them. CDR1 DFQATT and CDR2 SNEGSKA come from the germline V gene (reference sequence). The CDR3 has 12 residues. This clonotype has a handful of counts. No antigen is known for it. Study-wide points: The authors suggested that every seasonal influenza vaccination recruits few new T cells.

Using its own MiXCR run on the RT-PCR reads, TCRdb lists one record per CDR3 protein. This sample carries over 150,000 distinct CDR3 sequences, approximately 15% of them seen once, and the ten largest clones take approximately 27%. The chain couples TRBV20-1 to TRBJ2-1; D unresolved. This clonotype originated in a man aged 50 to 59 who received an inactivated influenza vaccine. The input for sequencing was CD8+ T cells sorted from PBMCs, taken 5 days after vaccination. As DNA, the CDR3 is TGCAGTGGCCAGGCAGGCTACAATGAGCAGTTCTTC. The encoded protein is CSGQAGYNEQFF.